A single sample gave rise to the 29 T cell receptor beta chains below, sequenced in a study of long-term antiretroviral therapy in people with HIV. Survey-level immunoSEQ v3.0 assays were run. Sequenced by immunoSEQ multiplex PCR; TCRdb stores in-frame clones only, minus some. Here the sample spans about 30,000 clones, 85% to 95% being singletons. Material: unsorted PBMCs, obtained roughly 6.3 years after starting antiretroviral therapy. The receptors here all came from a middle-aged woman with HIV.

This sequence joins TRBV7-8 and TRBJ2-5; 12 bases are shared with TRBD2. V shed 4 bases, J shed 1 base, and the junction held 7 bases outside the gene matches. Germline-derived CDR1 and CDR2 are SGHVS and FQNEAQ. The CDR3 runs to 17 residues. CDR3 DNA sequence: TGTGCCAGCAGCTCAGGCCGGACTAGCGGGATCCAAGAGACCCAGTACTTC. This gives the protein CASSSGRTSGIQETQYF.

The J gene is TRBJ2-7, the V gene TRBV11-2; D not resolved. The length of the CDR3 is 15 residues. Trimming pared 4 bases from V and 4 bases from J, leaving 17 bases between. Looked up from germline, CDR1 is SGHAT and CDR2 is FQNNGV. The CDR3 DNA sequence: TGTGCCAGCAGCTCTGCGTCGCAGCCCAGGTACGAGCAGTACTTC. Its protein is CASSSASQPRYEQYF.

The chain recombines TRBV7-2 with TRBJ1-5; D not resolved. The germline V gene encodes CDR1 SGHTA and CDR2 FQGNSA. The CDR3 contains 13 residues. V shed 1 base and J shed 3 bases, with 4 bases lying between them. CDR3 sequence: CASSLGYNQPQHF. The CDR3 DNA is TGTGCCAGCAGCTTAGGATACAATCAGCCCCAGCATTTT.

The chain joins TRBV6-5 to TRBJ2-7, with a weak D call TRBD2 (6 bases). This CDR3 contains 15 residues. Germline lookup yields CDR1 MNHEY and CDR2 SVGAGI. V lost 6 bases to trimming and J lost 4 bases, with 19 bases between them. The CDR3 spells CASSPLRTGTYEQYF. CDR3 DNA sequence: TGTGCCAGCAGCCCACTCCGAACCGGGACTTACGAGCAGTACTTC.

The rearrangement links TRBV5-1 to TRBJ2-1, with 8 nucleotides matching TRBD1. The CDR3 is 15 amino acids. V trimming: 0 bases; J trimming: 8 bases; junction bases outside the gene matches: 7. Germline V gene lookup returns CDR1 SGHRS and CDR2 YFSETQ. Here the CDR3 reads CASSLGTGTGYEQFF. The CDR3, as DNA: TGCGCCAGCAGCTTGGGGACAGGGACTGGCTATGAGCAGTTCTTC.

The chain recombines TRBV6-5 with TRBJ1-1, with TRBD1 as a possible D gene (5 bases). The germline CDR1 and CDR2 sequences are MNHEY and SVGAGI. The CDR3 extends over 13 amino acids. Trimming cost V 6 bases and J 1 base, with 9 bases left between them. CDR3 coding DNA: TGTGCCAGCAGACTTACAGGGAACACTGAAGCTTTCTTT. Translation: CASRLTGNTEAFF.

The chain recombines TRBV19 with TRBJ1-1; D unresolved. This CDR3 is 14 amino acids long. Germline V gene lookup returns CDR1 LNHDA and CDR2 SQIVND (reference sequence). The ends were cut back, 6 bases at V and 1 base at J, with 12 bases in the middle. CDR3 region: CASRVESPNTEAFF. For the CDR3, the DNA is TGTGCCAGTAGGGTAGAGTCTCCGAACACTGAAGCTTTCTTT.

Of note for this clone: Relative to the germline gene, one junction end is altered; a read error may explain this. The chain combines TRBV6-1 with TRBJ1-2; 7 nucleotides match TRBD1. CDR1 is MNHNS, CDR2 SASEGT, per germline. The CDR3 length is 11 residues. The CDR3 region has the DNA TGTGCCAGCAGGGAAGGGGGCGGCTACACCTTC. This translates into CASREGGGYTF.

The rearrangement joins TRBV30 to TRBJ1-2; 8 bases align to TRBD1. CDR1 and CDR2 from the germline V gene are GTSNPN and SVGIG (reference sequence). J was trimmed by 5 bases and V by 4 bases; bases with no gene match: 9. The CDR3 totals 14 residues. In DNA form, the CDR3 reads TGTGCCTGGAAGGTCAGGGGGCGAGTTTATGGCTACACCTTC. Translated: CAWKVRGRVYGYTF.

CDR3 sequence reads: CASSLQGGTGRSSLYF. CDR3 sequence (DNA): TGTGCCAGCAGTTTGCAAGGGGGGACAGGGAGGTCCTCCCTCTACTTC. This chain connects TRBV27 to TRBJ2-7; 9 bases match TRBD1. CDR1 MNHEY and CDR2 SMNVEV come from the germline V gene (reference sequence). V shed 3 bases and J 13 bases; nucleotides not matched to a gene: 19. The CDR3 totals 16 residues.

V is TRBV12-5 and J is TRBJ1-5; no clear D. The CDR3 totals 11 residues. Germline V gene sequence: CDR1 LGHNT, CDR2 FRNRAP. V was pared by 7 bases and J by 10 bases, with 11 bases between. CDR3 loop: CASAQNSPQHF. CDR3 coding DNA: TGTGCTAGTGCTCAAAATTCCCCCCAGCATTTT. Looking up the rest from reference TRBV12-5 and TRBJ1-5 gives the full variable domain: DARVTQTPRHKVTEMGQEVTMRCQPILGHNTVFWYRQTMMQGLELLAYFRNRAPLDDSGMPKDRFSAEMPDATLATLKIQPSEPRDSAVYFCASAQNSPQHFGDGTRLSIL.

The chain carries TRBV19 and TRBJ2-2; weak D call: TRBD2 (6 bases). The CDR3 sequence is 14 residues long. Looked up from germline, CDR1 is LNHDA and CDR2 is SQIVND (reference sequence). Trimming shortened V by 8 bases and J by 0 bases, and 10 bases separated the two germline ends. CDR3 DNA sequence: TGTGCCAGTGATGCGGGGCCGAACACCGGGGAGCTGTTTTTT. Amino acids: CASDAGPNTGELFF.

V is TRBV7-2 and J is TRBJ1-1; possibly TRBD1 for D (5 bases). Germline values: CDR1 SGHTA, CDR2 FQGNSA. V lost 4 bases and J 6 bases, leaving 15 bases between the germline ends. This CDR3 is 14 amino acids long. The CDR3 is CASSYPSVGPEAFF. CDR3 nucleotides: TGTGCCAGCAGCTATCCGTCTGTGGGGCCTGAAGCTTTCTTT.

This clone was counted once. The chain joins TRBV7-2 to TRBJ2-2, with D possibly matching TRBD2 (6 bases). Trimming removed 4 bases at V and 10 bases at J, with 13 bases between. The germline V gene has CDR1 SGHTA and CDR2 FQGNSA. The CDR3 is made up of 13 amino acids. This CDR3 is CASSWLGLPELFF. CDR3 nucleotides: TGTGCCAGCAGCTGGCTGGGACTCCCGGAGCTGTTTTTT.

This clone has more than one count but fewer than ten. The chain is built from TRBV7-9 and TRBJ2-7, with D uncertain. Germline-derived CDR1 and CDR2 are SEHNR and FQNEAQ (reference sequence). There are 14 residues in the CDR3. V dropped 1 base and J dropped 2 bases, with 9 bases sitting between them. In DNA form, the CDR3 reads TGTGCCAGCAGCTTAGAGGTCGTAACCTACGAGCAGTACTTC. It encodes CASSLEVVTYEQYF.

The chain joins TRBV9 to TRBJ1-5, with D possibly TRBD1 on 6 matching bases. This CDR3 has 15 amino acids. Germline V lookup: CDR1 SGDLS, CDR2 YYNGEE. Trimming pared 0 bases from V and 7 bases from J, leaving 14 bases between. CDR3 sequence (DNA): TGTGCCAGCAGCGTAGAAGGGGGGGGTGGCCAGCCCCAGCATTTT. Its protein product is CASSVEGGGGQPQHF. Using reference TRBV9 and TRBJ1-5 for the parts outside the CDR3, the full variable domain is DSGVTQTPKHLITATGQRVTLRCSPRSGDLSVYWYQQSLDQGLQFLIQYYNGEERAKGNILERFSAQQFPDLHSELNLSSLELGDSALYFCASSVEGGGGQPQHFGDGTRLSIL.

The chain combines TRBV12-5 with TRBJ2-2, with a possible D match to TRBD1 (6 bases). The V gene lost 6 bases and the J gene lost 0 bases, with 14 bases spanning the gap. CDR3 length equals 16 residues. Germline V lookup: CDR1 LGHNT, CDR2 FRNRAP. For the CDR3, the DNA is TGTGCTAGTGGCCCAGACAGGTCTGCGAACACCGGGGAGCTGTTTTTT. It encodes CASGPDRSANTGELFF. The variable domain in full, completed from reference TRBV12-5 and TRBJ2-2, reads DARVTQTPRHKVTEMGQEVTMRCQPILGHNTVFWYRQTMMQGLELLAYFRNRAPLDDSGMPKDRFSAEMPDATLATLKIQPSEPRDSAVYFCASGPDRSANTGELFFGEGSRLTVL.

The chain carries TRBV7-2 and TRBJ1-1, with a tentative D call TRBD1 (6 bases). CDR3 length: 14 residues. CDR1 is SGHTA, CDR2 FQGNSA, per germline. Between the trimmed V and J ends, which lost 5 bases and 6 bases, there was a span of 16 bases. CDR3 nucleotides: TGTGCCAGCAGCAAAGATGGGGGCTCCGCTGAAGCTTTCTTT. Its protein is CASSKDGGSAEAFF.

In its sample, this clone was seen once. The final CDR3 position lacks the conserved phenylalanine or tryptophan, pointing to a likely read error. The chain employs TRBV6-6 and TRBJ1-1; weak D call: TRBD1 (6 bases). With 6 bases removed from V and 8 bases from J, the gap between germline ends came to 19 bases. In germline, CDR1 is MNHNY, CDR2 SVGAGI (reference sequence). The CDR3 length is 14 residues. As DNA, the CDR3 is TGTGCCAGCAGCAATCGACAGGACCCCGAGGAAGCTTTCCTT. It specifies CASSNRQDPEEAFL.

The chain is built from TRBV5-1 and TRBJ2-2; 10 positions agree with TRBD1. The CDR3 is made up of 16 amino acids. The J segment lost 5 bases and the V segment lost 3 bases, leaving 7 bases of the junction unmatched. Per the germline V gene, CDR1 is SGHRS and CDR2 is YFSETQ. The CDR3 DNA follows: TGCGCCAGCAGCTCTCGGACAGGGGGAGGTACCGGGGAGCTGTTTTTT. Translation gives CASSSRTGGGTGELFF.

This chain connects TRBV6-1 to TRBJ2-7; D is uncertain. Germline assignment: CDR1 MNHNS and CDR2 SASEGT. The CDR3 runs 13 residues. Trimming cost V 2 bases and J 2 bases, with 7 bases left between them. The CDR3 bases are TGTGCCAGCAGTGAAAAGGTTGCCTACGAGCAGTACTTC. Translated, it gives CASSEKVAYEQYF.

The chain couples TRBV19 to TRBJ1-1; D possibly corresponds to TRBD1 (6 bases). CDR3 length equals 13 residues. Germline CDR1 reads LNHDA; CDR2 reads SQIVND (reference sequence). V was cut by 5 bases and J by 4 bases, with 11 bases left in between. The CDR3 protein is CASSSQGGTEAFF. CDR3 bases: TGTGCCAGTAGTTCACAGGGAGGCACTGAAGCTTTCTTT.

The table lists this clone with a few counts. The chain couples TRBV4-3 to TRBJ1-1; the match to TRBD1 covers 8 bases. Germline V gives CDR1 LGHNA, CDR2 YSLEER. The V segment lost 5 bases and the J segment 1 base; nucleotides outside the gene matches: 6. The CDR3 extends over 15 amino acids. CDR3 in amino acids: CASSMSGQENTEAFF. Here the CDR3 DNA reads TGCGCCAGCAGCATGTCGGGACAGGAGAACACTGAAGCTTTCTTT.

This clone appeared once. The chain carries TRBV2 and TRBJ1-3, with 7 bases lining up with TRBD1. CDR1 SNHLY and CDR2 FYNNEI come from the germline V gene. The CDR3 is 14 amino acids. With V trimmed by 6 bases and J by 3 bases, 5 bases remained unmatched. The CDR3 here is CASSSGTDGNTIYF. The CDR3 bases are TGTGCCAGCAGCTCTGGGACAGATGGAAACACCATATATTTT.

The chain couples TRBV7-5 to TRBJ1-1; the table gives TRBD1 as D, unverified against the DNA. TRBV7-5 is given as a pseudogene. This CDR3 spans 17 amino acids. Here the CDR3 DNA reads TGTGCCAGAAGCTGCGTGGACAGGGGGGCAAGTAACACTGAAGCTTTCTTT. As protein: CARSCVDRGASNTEAFF.

The V call is TRBV2, the J call TRBJ1-1; D is possibly TRBD1 (6 bases). Germline V gives CDR1 SNHLY, CDR2 FYNNEI. V lost 6 bases to trimming and J lost 4 bases, with 27 bases between them. This CDR3 has 18 residues. CDR3 nucleotide sequence: TGTGCCAGCAGGCAAGACAGTCGAGGGGGGGAACGTTTCACTGAAGCTTTCTTT. This gives the protein CASRQDSRGGERFTEAFF.

The J gene is TRBJ1-2, the V gene TRBV10-2; D perhaps matches TRBD1 (5 bases). This CDR3 has 15 amino acids. Germline V CDR1 and CDR2: WSHSY, SAAADI. Trimming removed 0 bases from V and 6 bases from J, with 14 bases in between. The CDR3 here is CASSESRGLGDGYTF. For the CDR3, the DNA is TGCGCCAGCAGTGAGTCGAGGGGCCTCGGGGATGGCTACACCTTC.

This chain connects TRBV7-2 to TRBJ2-3, with 13 bases that match TRBD2. J lost 6 bases, V lost 0 bases, and 12 bases had no gene match. Germline V lookup: CDR1 SGHTA, CDR2 FQGNSA. The CDR3 is made up of 19 amino acids. The CDR3 DNA follows: TGTGCCAGCAGCTTAGCGCGGGTAACTAGCGGGGGGGCAGCGGATACGCAGTATTTT. Protein product: CASSLARVTSGGAADTQYF.

This chain joins TRBV11-2 and TRBJ2-3; 13 bases align to TRBD2. With V trimmed by 5 bases and J by 6 bases, 14 bases remained unmatched. The CDR3 is 18 amino acids. Germline loops: CDR1 SGHAT, CDR2 FQNNGV. The CDR3 DNA reads as TGTGCCAGCAGCGTCTCGGGACTAGCGGGGCCCGGGGGGGATACGCAGTATTTT. As protein: CASSVSGLAGPGGDTQYF.